The rows below give T cell receptor beta chains drawn from one sample of a study of T-cell memory formation after mild COVID-19. In TCRdb, the 5' RACE reads were re-called with MiXCR into one record per CDR3 protein. The sample lists around 390,000 distinct CDR3 sequences, about a sixth occurring once. Sequenced: PBMCs or a T cell subset sorted from them (not recorded which). The source is a young man who had mild COVID-19 (a few samples of this study predate the infection). Cell type and time point are not known. Both conserved end residues are part of each CDR3. The size entry is marked missing in some rows and otherwise reads once, few, many or a size class.

V | size | CDR3
TRBV6-4 | NA | CASTPGTGSTDTQYF
TRBV18 | NA | CASSPTSQEGYTF
TRBV20-1 | NA | CSASRDRSTDTQYF
TRBV6-5 | once | CASRVRNYGYTF
TRBV6-6 | NA | CASSYSRAGFTEAFF
TRBV5-4 | NA | CASSYGTFSYEQYF
TRBV2 | NA | CASTTSGTDTQYF
TRBV15 | many | CATSRVGGITDTQYF
TRBV6-5 | few | CASSYGGGLREDTQYF
TRBV7-2 | NA | CASTRGAGTGELFF
TRBV3-1 | NA | CASSQEPGQGPYNEQFF
TRBV5-5 | NA | CASSLTRTEYNEQFF
TRBV5-6 | NA | CASSRGHLATNYGYTF
TRBV27 | few | CASSTWTGENIQYF
TRBV9 | many | CASSVDNYGYTF
TRBV9 | NA | CASSVDRLTFGGGELFF
TRBV14 | NA | CASSQGTLGSPLHF
TRBV25-1 | NA | CASSVSRGVEAFF